These 4 T cell receptor beta chains came from one sample sequenced in a study of siplizumab effects on memory and regulatory T cells. Sequencing was performed with immunoSEQ multiplex PCR; in TCRdb, only in-frame clones are kept and a portion is missing. Here the sample spans about 87,000 clones, about 90% being singletons. The sample taken for sequencing was CD4+ T cells sorted from blood. These receptors were taken from a human donor in good health.

The chain uses TRBV5-4 and TRBJ2-7; 7 nucleotides line up with TRBD2. Germline loops: CDR1 SGHNT, CDR2 YYREEE (reference sequence). The CDR3 covers 15 residues. V shed 0 bases, J shed 3 bases, and the junction held 6 bases outside the gene matches. The CDR3 protein is CASSLEWRGNYEQYF. The CDR3 bases are TGTGCCAGCAGCTTGGAGTGGCGGGGGAACTACGAGCAGTACTTC.

This sequence joins TRBV15 and TRBJ2-7; D uncertain. Germline V gene lookup returns CDR1 LNHNV and CDR2 YYDKDF (reference sequence). The CDR3 covers 15 residues. Trimming left V 0 bases short and J 2 bases short, with 11 bases between. The CDR3 DNA reads as TGTGCCACCAGCAGAGATCGTTTGTTTACCTACGAGCAGTACTTC. This encodes CATSRDRLFTYEQYF.

This chain connects TRBV7-6 to TRBJ2-2; 9 bases match TRBD1. The V segment lost 5 bases and the J segment 7 bases; nucleotides outside the gene matches: 8. The CDR3 is made up of 15 amino acids. The germline V gene has CDR1 SGHVS and CDR2 FNYEAQ. CDR3 coding DNA: TGTGCCAGCAGCGGCCAGGGACAGGGTTTCGGGGAGCTGTTTTTT. This translates into CASSGQGQGFGELFF.

As DNA, the CDR3 is TGTGCCAGCAGCTTAGACTCTAGCGCTGGCACAGATACGCAGTATTTT. As protein: CASSLDSSAGTDTQYF. The chain joins TRBV11-3 to TRBJ2-3; tentative D call: TRBD2 (6 bases). The CDR3 is made up of 16 amino acids. The V gene lost 0 bases and the J gene lost 1 base, with 11 bases spanning the gap. The germline V gene has CDR1 SGHNT and CDR2 YENEEA.